What follows are 23 T cell receptor beta chains derived from one specimen sequenced in a study of radiotherapy plus CTLA-4 blockade in lung cancer. Sequencing was performed with immunoSEQ multiplex PCR; in TCRdb, only in-frame clones are kept and a portion is missing. The data hold 89,000 or so clones, with more than 75% observed a single time. Material: peripheral blood, obtained from a patient treated with radiotherapy plus ipilimumab. These receptors were obtained from a human donor with non-small cell lung cancer who had a partial response to radiotherapy plus ipilimumab.

This rearrangement joins TRBV5-8 to TRBJ2-5; tentatively, D is TRBD1 (5 bases). With the DNA end fitting TRBJ2-7 better, the J assignment may be wrong. The CDR3 is 14 residues long. Germline V gene data show CDR1 as SGHTS and CDR2 as YDEGEE. CDR3 bases: TGTGCCAGCACTCGCGTCTTCAGGGTGAACGAGCAGTACTTC. It specifies CASTRVFRVNEQYF.

The chain recombines TRBV28 with TRBJ2-1; 11 nucleotides match TRBD2. J lost 9 bases, V lost 8 bases, and 3 bases had no gene match. In germline, CDR1 is MDHEN, CDR2 SYDVKM. The CDR3 consists of 12 residues. CDR3 DNA sequence: TGTGCCAGCTTGACTAGCGGGATTGAGCAGTTCTTC. Translated, it gives CASLTSGIEQFF. Filled out from reference TRBV28 and TRBJ2-1, the complete variable domain reads DVKVTQSSRYLVKRTGEKVFLECVQDMDHENMFWYRQDPGLGLRLIYFSYDVKMKEKGDIPEGYSVSREKKERFSLILESASTNQTSMYLCASLTSGIEQFFGPGTRLTVL.

The rearrangement links TRBV10-3 to TRBJ2-7; 7 nucleotides match TRBD2. Germline lookup yields CDR1 ENHRY and CDR2 SYGVKD. The CDR3 spans 14 residues. J was trimmed by 1 base and V by 10 bases; bases with no gene match: 10. The CDR3 here is CASLLAPNSYEQYF. CDR3 nucleotides: TGTGCCAGCTTACTAGCGCCCAATTCCTACGAGCAGTACTTC.

As DNA, the CDR3 is TGTGCCAGCAGCTCGGACTCTTACAATGAGCAGTTCTTC. Its protein product is CASSSDSYNEQFF. The chain uses TRBV7-3 and TRBJ2-1; D may be TRBD2 (5 bases). Trimming cost V 4 bases and J 4 bases, with 8 bases left between them. The CDR3 is 13 amino acids. Germline V gene lookup returns CDR1 SGHTA and CDR2 FQGTGA.

The J gene is TRBJ1-5, the V gene TRBV15, with D perhaps TRBD1 (6 bases). Germline assignment: CDR1 LNHNV and CDR2 YYDKDF (reference sequence). This CDR3 is 15 amino acids long. V dropped 3 bases and J dropped 7 bases, with 16 bases sitting between them. In nucleotides, the CDR3 is TGTGCCACCAGCAGGGCCCCGGGGGGCGGACAGCCCCAGCATTTT. Residues: CATSRAPGGGQPQHF.

The rearrangement uses TRBV4-1 and TRBJ1-2; D remains ambiguous. Trimming shortened V by 0 bases and J by 4 bases, and 9 bases separated the two germline ends. Germline-derived CDR1 and CDR2 are MGHRA and YSYEKL. This CDR3 region has 14 residues. The CDR3 protein is CASSQDDSTYGYTF. In nucleotides, the CDR3 is TGCGCCAGCAGCCAAGACGACTCCACCTATGGCTACACCTTC.

The chain carries TRBV29-1 and TRBJ1-1, with D tentatively TRBD1 (5 bases). The ends were cut back, 7 bases at V and 1 base at J, with 13 bases in the middle. Germline V gene sequence: CDR1 SQVTM, CDR2 ANQGSEA. The CDR3 sequence is 13 residues long. The CDR3 loop is CSALKTGNTEAFF. DNA for the CDR3: TGCAGCGCTCTGAAAACAGGGAACACTGAAGCTTTCTTT.

The genes are TRBV27 and TRBJ1-5, with 9 bases identical to TRBD1. CDR1 and CDR2 (germline): MNHEY, SMNVEV (reference sequence). CDR3 length equals 20 residues. V shed 3 bases and J 0 bases; nucleotides not matched to a gene: 15. The CDR3 DNA sequence: TGTGCCAGCAGTTTTAGATCCGGGACAGGGTCCCCATATAGCAATCAGCCCCAGCATTTT. Protein: CASSFRSGTGSPYSNQPQHF.

V usage is TRBV5-5 and J usage is TRBJ1-4; D unclear. V lost 4 bases to trimming and J lost 4 bases, with 17 bases between them. Germline CDR1 is SGHKS and CDR2 is YYEKEE (reference sequence). The CDR3 sequence is 16 residues long. The CDR3 spells CASSLSEGAGNEKLFF. The CDR3 DNA reads as TGTGCCAGCAGCCTCTCAGAGGGCGCTGGTAATGAAAAACTGTTTTTT. Drawing the rest from reference TRBV5-5 and TRBJ1-4, the complete variable domain is DAGVTQSPTHLIKTRGQQVTLRCSPISGHKSVSWYQQVLGQGPQFIFQYYEKEERGRGNFPDRFSARQFPNYSSELNVNALLLGDSALYLCASSLSEGAGNEKLFFGSGTQLSVL.

The V call is TRBV6-1, the J call TRBJ2-2; 8 bases agree with TRBD1. Germline CDR1 reads MNHNS; CDR2 reads SASEGT. The CDR3 sequence is 15 residues long. The V gene end was trimmed by 7 bases and the J gene end by 5 bases; junction bases not matched to a gene: 9. The CDR3 sequence: CASNSLRGQTGELFF. DNA for the CDR3: TGTGCCAGCAATTCCCTCAGGGGGCAAACCGGGGAGCTGTTTTTT.

This chain joins TRBV28 and TRBJ2-5; D gene unclear. V was trimmed by 6 bases and J by 0 bases, leaving 8 bases between them. The germline CDR1 and CDR2 sequences are MDHEN and SYDVKM. This CDR3 has 13 residues. The CDR3 region is CASSPLYQETQYF. The CDR3, as DNA: TGTGCCAGCAGCCCCCTCTACCAAGAGACCCAGTACTTC.

This clone appeared a few times. The genes are TRBV2 and TRBJ1-5; TRBD1 matches 8 bases. The ends lost 6 bases at V and 2 bases at J; junction bases unmatched: 12. Germline V gives CDR1 SNHLY, CDR2 FYNNEI. The CDR3 consists of 17 residues. The CDR3 nucleotides read TGTGCCAGCAGCGCCCAGACAGGGGCAACCGGCAATCAGCCCCAGCATTTT. This translates into CASSAQTGATGNQPQHF.

V and J are TRBV7-2 and TRBJ2-1; 8 nucleotides align to TRBD2. The CDR3 spans 16 residues. Unmatched junction bases numbered 10, after V lost 5 bases and J lost 4 bases. Germline CDR1 reads SGHTA; CDR2 reads FQGNSA. The CDR3 region has the DNA TGTGCCAGCAGCCCTAGGACTAGCCTGGATTACAATGAGCAGTTCTTC. Translation gives CASSPRTSLDYNEQFF.

The V call is TRBV30, the J call TRBJ2-1; possible D gene TRBD2, 5 bases. The ends were cut back, 3 bases at V and 9 bases at J, with 18 bases in the middle. Germline V gene data show CDR1 as GTSNPN and CDR2 as SVGIG (reference sequence). This CDR3 has 14 amino acids. CDR3 bases: TGTGCCTGGAGCCGAGTCGACCCTGGAGGTGAGCAGTTCTTC. This gives the protein CAWSRVDPGGEQFF.

The gene calls are TRBV7-9 and TRBJ2-7, with D possibly being TRBD1 (5 bases). V was pared by 5 bases and J by 2 bases, with 10 bases between. Germline V lookup: CDR1 SEHNR, CDR2 FQNEAQ (reference sequence). The CDR3 extends over 13 amino acids. Here the CDR3 reads CASSLDKPYEQYF. CDR3 coding DNA: TGTGCCAGCAGCCTGGACAAGCCCTACGAGCAGTACTTC.

The chain combines TRBV5-4 with TRBJ2-7; tentative D call: TRBD1 (5 bases). The CDR3 sequence is 14 residues long. V dropped 4 bases and J dropped 6 bases, with 17 bases sitting between them. Germline CDR1 reads SGHNT; CDR2 reads YYREEE (reference sequence). CDR3 nucleotide sequence: TGTGCCAGCAGCCTCGACTGGGGCAAGGGCGAGCAGTACTTC. This encodes CASSLDWGKGEQYF. The entire variable domain, with the rest obtained from reference TRBV5-4 and TRBJ2-7, is as follows: ETGVTQSPTHLIKTRGQQVTLRCSSQSGHNTVSWYQQALGQGPQFIFQYYREEENGRGNFPPRFSGLQFPNYSSELNVNALELDDSALYLCASSLDWGKGEQYFGPGTRLTVT.

The CDR3 sequence is CASSERAYGYTF. In DNA form, the CDR3 reads TGTGCCAGCAGTGAGAGGGCTTATGGCTACACCTTC. This chain links TRBV2 with TRBJ1-2, with no clear D. V shed 3 bases and J shed 5 bases, with 7 bases lying between them. This CDR3 has 12 amino acids. The germline gives CDR1 SNHLY, CDR2 FYNNEI. Filled out from reference TRBV2 and TRBJ1-2, the complete variable domain reads EPEVTQTPSHQVTQMGQEVILRCVPISNHLYFYWYRQILGQKVEFLVSFYNNEISEKSEIFDDQFSVERPDGSNFTLKIRSTKLEDSAMYFCASSERAYGYTFGSGTRLTVV.

This clone was observed a single time. The chain links TRBV18 to TRBJ2-3; possibly TRBD1 for D (6 bases). V gave up 2 bases and J gave up 5 bases, with 8 bases separating them. In germline, CDR1 is KGHSH, CDR2 LQKENI. This CDR3 contains 13 residues. The CDR3 region is CASSPGGVDTQYF. The CDR3 nucleotides are TGTGCCAGCTCACCAGGGGGCGTAGATACGCAGTATTTT.

The V call is TRBV27, the J call TRBJ2-7, with TRBD1 identical over 11 bases. Germline lookup yields CDR1 MNHEY and CDR2 SMNVEV (reference sequence). V was pared by 6 bases and J by 3 bases, with 7 bases of the junction left unmatched. The CDR3 length is 15 residues. Here the CDR3 DNA reads TGTGCCAGCAGCCCGCGGGACAGGGGGGTCTACGAGCAGTACTTC. Translation: CASSPRDRGVYEQYF.

The chain uses TRBV19 and TRBJ2-3; 11 nucleotides align to TRBD2. Trimming at V came to 0 bases and at J to 0 bases, leaving 8 bases not matched to a gene. The CDR3 is made up of 19 amino acids. The germline V gene encodes CDR1 LNHDA and CDR2 SQIVND (reference sequence). The CDR3 bases are TGTGCCAGTAGTATAGATGCTAGCGGGAGGTCTACTAGCACAGATACGCAGTATTTT. Its translation is CASSIDASGRSTSTDTQYF.

The gene calls are TRBV27 and TRBJ2-5; TRBD2 might be the D (5 bases). Germline V CDR1 and CDR2: MNHEY, SMNVEV (reference sequence). V was clipped by 6 bases and J by 5 bases, with 10 bases between them. The CDR3 runs to 12 residues. This CDR3 is CASSPGGETQYF. For the CDR3, the DNA is TGTGCCAGCAGCCCAGGCGGGGAGACCCAGTACTTC.

The chain carries TRBV2 and TRBJ1-2; D remains unclear. With 5 bases removed from V and 5 bases from J, the gap between germline ends came to 9 bases. This CDR3 has 12 residues. CDR1 and CDR2 from the germline V gene are SNHLY and FYNNEI. This chain's CDR3 is CASSPGLYGYTF. The CDR3 DNA reads as TGTGCCAGCAGTCCCGGTTTATATGGCTACACCTTC.

J is TRBJ2-3 and V is TRBV18; 9 nucleotides agree with TRBD1. This CDR3 spans 16 amino acids. J gave up 0 bases and V 3 bases, and 4 bases lay outside the gene matches. Germline V gene sequence: CDR1 KGHSH, CDR2 LQKENI. CDR3: CASSPDRGLSTDTQYF. In nucleotides, the CDR3 is TGTGCCAGCTCACCGGACAGGGGCCTTAGCACAGATACGCAGTATTTT.